A single sample gave rise to the 5 T cell receptor beta chains below, sequenced in a study of cytotoxic CD8 clonotypes in ibrutinib-treated CLL. Here immunoSEQ multiplex PCR was the method, and the copy in TCRdb shows in-frame clones only, minus some. The sample shows about 180,000 clones, under 85% of them seen only once. The sequencing here drew on PBMCs, taken after 24 months of ibrutinib treatment. Receptors originate from a human donor with chronic lymphocytic leukemia.

Sample share makes this clone large. This rearrangement joins TRBV7-9 to TRBJ2-2; D is uncertain. The CDR3 runs 14 residues. Trimming left V 0 bases short and J 4 bases short, with 6 bases between. Germline lookup yields CDR1 SEHNR and CDR2 FQNEAQ (reference sequence). The CDR3 DNA reads TGTGCCAGCAGCTTAGCGGCAGCCACCGGGGAGCTGTTTTTT. This encodes CASSLAAATGELFF.

J is TRBJ1-1 and V is TRBV29-1; D is uncertain. CDR3 size: 12 residues. Germline CDR1 is SQVTM and CDR2 is ANQGSEA. With 6 bases removed from V and 1 base from J, the gap between germline ends came to 9 bases. The CDR3 DNA follows: TGCAGCGTCAGTGACGGGAACACTGAAGCTTTCTTT. Its translation is CSVSDGNTEAFF.

The chain carries TRBV6-1 and TRBJ1-2, with D perhaps matching TRBD1 (6 bases). Trimming stripped 4 bases from V and 4 bases from J, with 16 bases between. This CDR3 is 15 amino acids long. Germline CDR1 reads MNHNS; CDR2 reads SASEGT. The CDR3 protein is CASSASDAGAYGYTF. The DNA for the CDR3 is TGTGCCAGCAGTGCCTCGGACGCGGGGGCCTATGGCTACACCTTC.

The chain recombines TRBV4-2 with TRBJ2-3, with TRBD1 matching 7 bases. The CDR3 totals 14 residues. CDR1 LGHNA and CDR2 YNFKEQ come from the germline V gene. V dropped 5 bases and J dropped 0; count of bases not matched to a gene: 2. DNA for the CDR3: TGTGCCAGCAGCTTGACAGGGAGCACAGATACGCAGTATTTT. Translation gives CASSLTGSTDTQYF.

The CDR3 DNA sequence: TGCGCCAGCAGCCAGGGTGGGACAGGGAGGAACACTGAAGCTTTCTTT. Its translation is CASSQGGTGRNTEAFF. The rearrangement joins TRBV4-1 to TRBJ1-1; 9 bases align to TRBD1. Germline CDR1 is MGHRA and CDR2 is YSYEKL. V trimming: 3 bases; J trimming: 1 base; junction bases outside the gene matches: 6. The CDR3 sequence is 16 residues long.